These 24 T cell receptor beta chains share one sample of origin, sequenced in a study of shared clonotypes between healthy human individuals. The method was immunoSEQ multiplex PCR; TCRdb's version includes in-frame clones alone and lacks a portion of them. This table has a few hundred thousand clones, over 65% appearing once. The sequencing sample was made of memory CD4+ T cells sorted from blood. Subset here: CD45RA-negative fraction. Source of these receptors: a young man in good health.

This sequence joins TRBV29-1 and TRBJ2-2; D is perhaps TRBD2 (5 bases). CDR3 length: 13 residues. Trimming took 3 bases from V and 4 from J, leaving 9 bases between them. Germline values: CDR1 SQVTM, CDR2 ANQGSEA. CDR3 loop: CSVEIGVTGELFF. The CDR3 DNA is TGCAGCGTTGAGATCGGGGTCACCGGGGAGCTGTTTTTT.

The sample holds one count of this clone. The rearrangement uses TRBV6-1 and TRBJ2-7; TRBD1 matches 8 bases. The CDR3 is 14 amino acids. Germline CDR1 is MNHNS and CDR2 is SASEGT. V dropped 3 bases and J dropped 4; count of bases not matched to a gene: 5. CDR3 sequence (DNA): TGTGCCAGCAGTGAGGGAACAGGGGGTTACGAGCAGTACTTC. The encoded protein is CASSEGTGGYEQYF.

The chain links TRBV7-9 to TRBJ1-4; possibly TRBD1 for D (6 bases). The CDR3 extends over 15 amino acids. Germline CDR1 SEHNR, CDR2 FQNEAQ (reference sequence). Trimming cost V 4 bases and J 7 bases, with 16 bases left between them. The CDR3 loop is CASSWDGGLSEKLFF. The CDR3 nucleotides read TGTGCCAGCAGCTGGGACGGGGGGCTATCTGAAAAACTGTTTTTT.

The V call is TRBV7-9, the J call TRBJ2-1; D may correspond to TRBD1 or TRBD2 (5 bases each). This CDR3 has 14 residues. The V end lost 1 base, the J end lost 6 bases, and 10 bases lay between the germline ends. Germline assignment: CDR1 SEHNR and CDR2 FQNEAQ (reference sequence). The CDR3 nucleotides read TGTGCCAGCAGCTTAGGAACTAGGGGCAATGAGCAGTTCTTC. This encodes CASSLGTRGNEQFF.

The chain joins TRBV10-3 to TRBJ2-2; TRBD2 aligns across 14 bases. The germline V gene has CDR1 ENHRY and CDR2 SYGVKD. This CDR3 spans 17 amino acids. The junction had 9 bases not matched to a gene; V was cut back by 10 bases and J by 2 bases. The CDR3 reads CATHGTSGRGNTGELFF. Written as DNA, the CDR3 is TGTGCCACTCACGGGACTAGCGGGAGAGGTAACACCGGGGAGCTGTTTTTT.

V gene TRBV5-1 combines with J gene TRBJ1-1; TRBD1 is a possible D gene (5 bases). The V and J ends lost 4 bases and 1 base respectively, with 14 bases between them. This CDR3 contains 15 residues. Germline V gene lookup returns CDR1 SGHRS and CDR2 YFSETQ. CDR3 in DNA: TGCGCCAGCAGCCGTCTCGGGACGACGAACACTGAAGCTTTCTTT. This sequence encodes CASSRLGTTNTEAFF.

The V gene is TRBV5-4, the J gene TRBJ1-6; TRBD1 is a possible D gene (6 bases). The CDR3 is 15 amino acids. The germline V gene encodes CDR1 SGHNT and CDR2 YYREEE (reference sequence). Trimming left V 4 bases short and J 4 bases short, with 12 bases between. The CDR3 nucleotides read TGTGCCAGCAGCAAGGATCAGGGGTATAATTCACCCCTCCACTTT. Protein: CASSKDQGYNSPLHF.

The gene calls are TRBV5-6 and TRBJ1-3; D gene unclear. The CDR3 is 15 residues long. CDR1 and CDR2 (germline): SGHDT, YYEEEE. Trimming left V 0 bases short and J 0 bases short, with 7 bases between. In nucleotides, the CDR3 is TGTGCCAGCAGCTTGGCCCAACGCTCTGGAAACACCATATATTTT. This codes for CASSLAQRSGNTIYF.

This clone was seen more than once but under ten times. The V and J genes are TRBV10-2 and TRBJ1-5; D call uncertain. The V gene lost 0 bases and the J gene lost 7 bases, with 10 bases spanning the gap. CDR3 length: 14 amino acids. Germline-derived CDR1 and CDR2 are WSHSY and SAAADI. The CDR3: CASSESGRGQPQHF. DNA of the CDR3: TGCGCCAGCAGTGAGTCAGGGAGAGGCCAGCCCCAGCATTTT.

This clone occurred a few times. The J gene is TRBJ2-5, the V gene TRBV6-5, with D tentatively TRBD1 (5 bases). V was trimmed by 5 bases and J by 0 bases, leaving 7 bases between them. The CDR3 contains 13 residues. The germline V gene encodes CDR1 MNHEY and CDR2 SVGAGI. DNA of the CDR3: TGTGCCAGCAGTCTACAGGACCAAGAGACCCAGTACTTC. It yields the protein CASSLQDQETQYF.

The V gene is TRBV18, the J gene TRBJ1-1; no firm D call. The CDR3 sequence is 11 residues long. Per germline, CDR1 KGHSH and CDR2 LQKENI. V shed 3 bases and J shed 8 bases, with 7 bases lying between them. CDR3 region: CASSPATEAFF. In DNA form, the CDR3 reads TGTGCCAGCTCACCCGCGACAGAAGCTTTCTTT.

The chain is built from TRBV19 and TRBJ1-2; D is uncertain. CDR1 and CDR2 (germline): LNHDA, SQIVND (reference sequence). The CDR3 length is 15 residues. V was trimmed by 4 bases and J by 0 bases, leaving 12 bases between them. The DNA of the CDR3 is TGTGCCAGTAGTAGAGCGGGAGGACCTAACTATGGCTACACCTTC. It yields the protein CASSRAGGPNYGYTF.

The J gene is TRBJ1-1, the V gene TRBV4-3; no clear D. V lost 0 bases and J lost 0, with 5 bases in between. Germline values: CDR1 LGHNA, CDR2 YSLEER. CDR3 length equals 14 residues. In DNA form, the CDR3 reads TGCGCCAGCAGCCAAGAGATTTTGAACACTGAAGCTTTCTTT. The encoded protein is CASSQEILNTEAFF.

As to this clone: This sequence is one base from a far larger clone and is likely a read error. The chain joins TRBV6-1 to TRBJ1-4; no clear D gene. The CDR3 is 13 residues long. Germline CDR1 and CDR2: MNHNS and SASEGT. The CDR3 DNA reads as TGTGCCAGCAGTGAAACGGGTTTTGAAAAACTGCTTTTT. It translates to CASSETGFEKLLF.

This rearrangement joins TRBV18 to TRBJ2-1; 7 nucleotides agree with TRBD1. Germline-derived CDR1 and CDR2 are KGHSH and LQKENI. The CDR3 is 14 residues long. Unmatched junction bases numbered 8, after V lost 6 bases and J lost 6 bases. CDR3 protein: CASSPGTVLNEQFF. CDR3 bases: TGTGCCAGCTCCCCCGGGACAGTCCTCAATGAGCAGTTCTTC.

The rearrangement joins TRBV5-4 to TRBJ1-4, with D possibly TRBD1 on 5 matching bases. The germline CDR1 and CDR2 sequences are SGHNT and YYREEE (reference sequence). The CDR3 extends over 17 amino acids. Trimming left V 3 bases short and J 8 bases short, with 23 bases between. The chain's CDR3 is CASSSGGATILSEKLFF. The CDR3 DNA sequence: TGTGCCAGCAGCTCCGGAGGGGCGACAATACTTTCGGAAAAACTGTTTTTT.

This chain joins TRBV5-1 and TRBJ1-6; 8 bases are shared with TRBD1. Germline CDR1 reads SGHRS; CDR2 reads YFSETQ. CDR3 size: 15 residues. J gave up 7 bases and V 0 bases, and 3 bases lay outside the gene matches. CDR3 region: CASSLEAGGNSPLHF. The CDR3 DNA is TGCGCCAGCAGCTTGGAGGCAGGGGGCAATTCACCCCTCCACTTT.

This chain connects TRBV10-3 to TRBJ2-7; 10 bases are a match to TRBD1. The CDR3 totals 13 residues. V was pared by 7 bases and J by 3 bases, with 3 bases of the junction left unmatched. Per the germline V gene, CDR1 is ENHRY and CDR2 is SYGVKD. The CDR3 loop reads CAINRDRGYEQYF. The CDR3 bases are TGTGCCATCAACCGGGACAGGGGCTACGAGCAGTACTTC.

The chain couples TRBV5-4 to TRBJ2-2; the D gene is possibly TRBD2 (5 bases). The CDR3 has 15 amino acids. The V end was cut by 1 base, the J end by 7 bases, with 14 bases between. CDR1 is SGHNT, CDR2 YYREEE, per germline (reference sequence). In nucleotides, the CDR3 is TGTGCCAGCAGCTTGAAGACTCGGGAAAGCGGGGAGCTGTTTTTT. It encodes CASSLKTRESGELFF.

This rearrangement joins TRBV13 to TRBJ2-3; TRBD1 might be the D (6 bases). Germline loops: CDR1 PRHDT, CDR2 FYEKMQ (reference sequence). CDR3 length: 16 amino acids. Deletions cut 0 bases from V and 6 bases from J, with 16 bases between. CDR3 sequence (DNA): TGTGCCAGCAGCTTAGGCCTCCCAGGGGATCGGGATACGCAGTATTTT. This codes for CASSLGLPGDRDTQYF.

With respect to this clone: A much larger clone lies one base from this, so it may be a read error. The same CDR3 can be traced to other DNA sequences in this sample. The chain employs TRBV18 and TRBJ2-3, with 7 bases fitting TRBD2. V gave up 3 bases and J gave up 1 base; unmatched junction bases: 1. CDR3 length: 14 amino acids. Per germline, CDR1 KGHSH and CDR2 LQKENI. The CDR3 sequence is CASSPGGGTDTQYF. In DNA form, the CDR3 reads TGTGCCAGCTCACCGGGGGGGGGCACAGATACGCAGTATTTT.

This clone was counted a single time. V usage is TRBV27 and J usage is TRBJ2-7, with 10 bases fitting TRBD2. In germline, CDR1 is MNHEY, CDR2 SMNVEV (reference sequence). Trimming removed 4 bases from V and 3 bases from J; junction bases left unmatched: 12. The CDR3 is 17 amino acids. CDR3 residues: CASSSEGAGGSNYEQYF. The CDR3 coding sequence is TGTGCCAGCAGTTCCGAGGGAGCGGGAGGGTCAAACTACGAGCAGTACTTC.

This clone was seen only a few times. The genes are TRBV30 and TRBJ1-2; the match to TRBD1 covers 9 bases. Unmatched junction bases numbered 6, after V lost 8 bases and J lost 2 bases. Germline V gene data show CDR1 as GTSNPN and CDR2 as SVGIG (reference sequence). The CDR3 totals 13 residues. In nucleotides, the CDR3 is TGTGCCAGTAGACAGGGGGTGAACTATGGCTACACCTTC. Protein product: CASRQGVNYGYTF.

The chain joins TRBV30 to TRBJ2-7, with D unresolved. The germline V gene encodes CDR1 GTSNPN and CDR2 SVGIG (reference sequence). The CDR3 runs 16 residues. V lost 0 bases to trimming and J lost 5 bases, with 20 bases between them. The chain's CDR3 is CAWSVRSGRASHEQYF. The CDR3, as DNA: TGTGCCTGGAGTGTACGGTCGGGTCGAGCGTCTCACGAGCAGTACTTC.